The source of this T cell receptor (beta chain) is a study of cytomegalovirus exposure and HLA in healthy donors. Whole-study context: HLA-typed donors contributed 65 million to 95 million unique TCRs, which were held in an early data release. Findings of the study overall: Later on, analysis showed that most CMV-associated TCR beta chains appeared to be HLA-restricted.

On this clone itself: Antigen specificity is unknown.

The PCR employed 60 Vbeta primers together with 13 Jbeta primers. Generated by immunoSEQ multiplex PCR, the TCRdb table keeps only in-frame clones and is missing some. The sample lists around 80,000 clones, approximately 66% occurring once. The CDR3 sequence is 15 residues long. J gave up 7 bases and V 6 bases, and 12 bases lay outside the gene matches. Germline-derived CDR1 and CDR2 are LNHDA and SQIVND (reference sequence). Sequenced sample: PBMCs. J is TRBJ2-7 and V is TRBV19; TRBD2 matches 10 bases. This sequence originates from a male donor in good health and CMV-seropositive. The CDR3 sequence: CASSLPGTSVEEQYF. The CDR3 nucleotides are TGTGCCAGTAGCCTCCCCGGGACTAGCGTTGAAGAGCAGTACTTC.